This entry describes one TCR beta chain. Its antigen specificity is not known. It has no much larger one-base neighbor in the sample; base qualities were not kept. The data are from a study of cytomegalovirus exposure and HLA in healthy donors (dated by TCRdb to between 2016 and 2019). At the level of the whole study: An earlier analysis of approximately 590 of the donors reported about 290 Gb of sequence data and 120 million or so unique TCR beta sequences from about 179 million T cells. An early release that covered some 630 HLA-typed donors contained about 300 gigabases of sequencing data and around 80 million unique TCR sequences. Besides the first cohort of approximately 670 subjects, a separate validation cohort made up of around 120 different subjects was used. The study profiled the T cell repertoires of hundreds of subjects by immunosequencing and related them to cytomegalovirus serostatus. Several DR-DQ haplotypes were handled as single units for association and clustering because linkage in the cohort was strong. A later genetic analysis took genome-wide SNP genotypes for about 55% of the 666 donors and used that subset as a discovery cohort. In the later analysis, no new phenotypic data were used to find candidate immune exposures; instead, reliance was placed on TCR beta sequences and their occurrence across donors. Across some 400 genotyped donors of the cohort, an average of about 220,000 unique TCR beta nucleotide sequences per donor were sequenced, and roughly a sixth of those sequences were non-productive. A later analysis re-examined previously published TCR beta repertoires from more than 600 donors and added high-resolution HLA genotyping to investigate patterns of TCR occurrence. The study was designed to test whether signatures of past pathogen exposure could be identified by cataloging public T cell receptors. The number of typed donors differed by locus: roughly 629-640 for A, B, C, DRB1 and DQB1; roughly 510 for DQA1; approximately 600 for DPA1; and about 470 for DPB1. Of the roughly 430 genotyped donors, over 70% fell in the genetic ancestry cluster associated with self-reported Caucasian donors. Both class I and class II loci were covered by HLA typing, at four-digit resolution. To predict cytomegalovirus infection status, the study combined high-throughput TCR immunosequencing, statistical association of individual TCRs with disease status, and machine learning. Donor age, sex, ethnicity and CMV serostatus were compiled together with the repertoire data. An earlier analysis of 500 to 750 of the donors applied high-throughput TCR beta sequencing to assess whether each TCR beta V gene segment acted as functional or pseudogenic. Every repertoire in the discovery cohort had been generated on one and the same sequencing platform.

Libraries came from the immunoSEQ multiplex PCR assay. For the multiplex PCR, a mixture combining 60 forward primers for TCR Vbeta segments and 13 reverse primers for TCR Jbeta segments was used. A multiplex PCR assay on genomic DNA amplified the CDR3 region of rearranged TCR beta genes. The Illumina HiSeq System was used to sequence the amplified TCR beta libraries as 87-base-pair reads. As for the authors' bioinformatics: A later analysis tallied roughly 80 million unique TCR beta chains across the 660 or so repertoires, and some 10 million of those chains were shared by two or more donors. Raw reads were error-corrected and collapsed into unique sequences with a nearest-neighbor algorithm that merged closely related sequences to remove PCR and sequencing errors. CDR3 sequences were aligned to IMGT reference sequences to assign V, D and J gene segments. Each retained sequence needed at least a six-nucleotide match to both a V gene segment and a J gene segment. A rearrangement was called productive if the CDR3 had no stop codons and remained in frame with V and J, and every other rearrangement was called non-productive. CDR3 was defined according to IMGT convention as the region running from the second conserved V-encoded cysteine to the conserved J-encoded phenylalanine. In an earlier analysis of around 600 of the donors, sequences lacking an unambiguous match to a single V gene segment were excluded. In an earlier analysis of roughly 600 of the donors, a V segment was called functional when productive rearrangements were above 56.7%, and segregating when the standard deviation between donors exceeded 5%. A statistical classification framework was built to diagnose cytomegalovirus status from the catalog of TCR beta chain sequences. A later analysis assigned V and J genes by comparing TCR nucleotide sequences with IMGT/GENE-DB human TR gene sequences. In a later analysis, CDR3 sequences and most-parsimonious VDJ recombination scenarios were assigned using the TCRdist pipeline. In a later analysis, every TCR beta chain was defined by the combination of its CDR3 amino acid sequence and its V-gene family, and reads without a unique V-gene family were dropped. A later analysis removed several hundred highly shared, low-generation-probability nucleotide sequences to deal with suspected cross-contamination and a sequencing artifact. In a later analysis, a clonal expansion index was calculated for each public chain from normalized within-repertoire ranks of inferred template counts. In a later analysis, generation probabilities were computed with a VDJ recombination model fitted to out-of-frame rearrangements, and the resulting probabilities were checked against IGoR. Hypergeometric tests were used in a later analysis to score TCR-TCR, TCR-HLA and TCR-CMV co-occurrence, with a repertoire-size bias correction applied to the TCR pairs. In a later analysis, false discovery rates were estimated by permuting HLA or CMV assignments 20 times. In a later analysis, co-occurring TCRs were grouped using DBSCAN, and TCRdist sequence similarity was added for clustering within HLA-allele-positive subsets. Repertoires with fewer than 30,000 or more than 120,000 public chains, plus five repertoires with anomalous nucleotide sharing, were excluded from co-occurrence clustering. Sourced from immuneACCESS, this table was stored by TCRdb with only in-frame sequences that have V and J called. A share of the clones is absent; for the studies checked, an unresolved V gene accounts for under half, and the remainder has no known explanation. The V and J calls and clone size are taken from that table; D and trimming were inferred from the DNA. The sample profile shows around 70,000 clones; roughly 70% of them were found once. The top ten clonotypes cover roughly 12% of the sample.

Overall study results and their limits: Because HLA typing was missing for some donors at each locus, association tests included only the typed subset. Broadly in line with IMGT annotations, most TCR beta V segments showed up in productive rearrangements about 87% or about 30% of the time in an earlier analysis of 587 of the donors. Approximately 18 rarely observed V segments, including chromosome 9 orphons, were excluded from the earlier analysis of about 500 of the donors because counts were too low. In a later analysis, HLA-associated TCR beta chains were found to be more clonally expanded and to have lower generation probabilities than equally common non-associated chains. A group of highly shared sequence variants was considered likely to be a technical artifact of the sequencing pipeline. Sequencing depth was assumed to be roughly uniform across donors in the presence/absence analyses, though that assumption may not hold. According to a later analysis, parvovirus B19, influenza, CMV and Epstein-Barr virus appeared linked to several top co-occurrence clusters. Some IMGT-functional V segments, including TRBV6-2 and TRBV6-3, could not be told apart with the 87-base-pair reads, so those segments were excluded. At a false discovery rate of 0.05, a later analysis linked some 18,000 TCR beta sequences to specific HLA alleles. The authors suggested that the approach could potentially be extended to other disease states and immunological phenotypes. Most TCR sequences were observed very rarely across donors, whereas some public TCRs were present in many individuals. The classifier was reported to diagnose cytomegalovirus status with high specificity and sensitivity in both the original cohort and the validation cohort. A later genetic analysis reported fewer N-insertions in productive TCRs among donors in an Asian-associated ancestry cluster than the roughly 700-donor mean. In a later analysis, TCR association rates were found to vary across HLA loci, with the most associated TCRs seen for DRB1 alleles and the fewest for HLA-C alleles. According to a later analysis, most CMV-associated TCR beta chains appeared to be HLA-restricted, and the HLA associations seemed to be driven largely by CMV exposure. This cohort had only TCR beta chains sequenced, and the lack of alpha or paired-chain data limited which features could be detected. Strong co-occurrence of HLA alleles, especially DR and DQ, made assigning TCR associations to individual alleles difficult. A further reported finding was that TCR beta sequences accurately predicted the HLA-A and HLA-B alleles for most subjects in the first cohort. CMV serostatus was the only immune exposure information available for the cohort. Correlated functional status among segregating V segments might reflect linkage disequilibrium, but an unknown experimental factor could not be ruled out. A total of about 180 TCR beta chains were listed by the study as associated with cytomegalovirus. V-gene and J-gene trimming of TCR beta chains was associated with a missense DCLRE1C variant in a later genetic analysis, and the association was replicated in an independent cohort. Three of the identified cytomegalovirus-associated TCR beta chains were confirmed in vitro to be specific for cytomegalovirus antigens.

From the cysteine through the phenylalanine, the CDR3 covers 15 amino acids. CDR3 DNA is the only sequence kept; it has 45 bases, read in frame from the first base. Trimming costs V 2 bases and J 2 bases, and their ends lie 13 bases apart. Per the germline V gene (reference sequence), GTSNPN is the CDR1 and SVGIG is the CDR2. The cohort comprised around 700 healthy bone marrow donors. All cohort members were sampled while nominally healthy, although unrecorded immune exposures were likely present. The donor was CMV seronegative and belonged to the group of over 350 seronegative cohort members. Every donor gave a peripheral blood sample, and the peripheral blood mononuclear cells from that sample were used for TCR beta sequencing. The Qiagen DNeasy Blood Extraction Kit was used to extract genomic DNA from the blood cell samples.

This TCR was sampled from a man aged 65 to 79 in good health and CMV-seronegative. The sample consisted of PBMCs. This chain joins TRBV30 to TRBJ1-5, with a tentative D gene TRBD1 over 5 matching bases. The CDR3 reads CAWSTGGAGNQPQHF. The nucleotides read TGTGCCTGGAGTACGGGAGGGGCGGGCAATCAGCCCCAGCATTTT.